These 20 T cell receptor beta chains were sequenced from one sample in a study of blood T cell repertoires in COVID-19. Data came from immunoSEQ multiplex PCR; TCRdb stores just in-frame clones and leaves some out. The sample shows roughly 73,000 clones, 70% to 90% of them seen only once. The sample consisted of peripheral blood. The receptors here all came from a human donor in a cohort sampled during active COVID-19.

The rearrangement uses TRBV28 and TRBJ2-3, with 14 bases aligning to TRBD2. Germline CDR1 is MDHEN and CDR2 is SYDVKM. V dropped 4 bases and J dropped 4; count of bases not matched to a gene: 13. This CDR3 spans 19 amino acids. In DNA form, the CDR3 reads TGTGCCAGCAGTTCCCTCCGACTAGCGGGAGGGCCGGGCCCAGATACGCAGTATTTT. This codes for CASSSLRLAGGPGPDTQYF.

Here the CDR3 reads CASSKDEGGPGGETQYF. The CDR3 DNA is TGTGCCAGCAGCAAAGACGAGGGAGGGCCAGGAGGCGAGACCCAGTACTTC. This rearrangement joins TRBV21-1 to TRBJ2-5; the D call in the table, TRBD2, was not verified against the DNA. TRBV21-1 constitutes a pseudogene. The CDR3 sequence is 17 residues long.

The chain is built from TRBV30 and TRBJ1-6; D may be TRBD1 (6 bases). The germline CDR1 and CDR2 sequences are GTSNPN and SVGIG (reference sequence). The CDR3 is 15 residues long. V was cut by 2 bases and J by 6 bases, with 14 bases left in between. CDR3 nucleotides: TGTGCCTGGAGTCCTGACAGGCCGTCTAATTCACCCCTCCACTTT. The encoded protein is CAWSPDRPSNSPLHF.

Concerning this clone: At one end the junction does not follow the germline gene, possibly because of a read error. The rearrangement joins TRBV7-7 to TRBJ2-1; 9 bases agree with TRBD1. Germline V lookup: CDR1 SSHAT, CDR2 FNYEAQ (reference sequence). The CDR3 extends over 16 amino acids. CDR3 sequence reads: CASSLKVGQGYNEQFF. The CDR3 bases are TGTGCTAGCAGCTTAAAGGTCGGACAGGGGTACAATGAGCAGTTCTTC.

V is TRBV5-1 and J is TRBJ2-5, with D tentatively TRBD2 (5 bases). V lost 4 bases and J 5 bases, leaving 12 bases between the germline ends. Germline CDR1 reads SGHRS; CDR2 reads YFSETQ. The CDR3 sequence is 13 residues long. CDR3 sequence: CASSKDSWETQYF. The DNA for the CDR3 is TGCGCCAGCAGCAAGGACTCGTGGGAGACCCAGTACTTC.

In its sample, this clone was seen once. The chain links TRBV28 to TRBJ1-2; 7 nucleotides agree with TRBD1. This CDR3 spans 14 amino acids. Germline CDR1 and CDR2: MDHEN and SYDVKM. V lost 5 bases to trimming and J lost 8 bases; unmatched junction nucleotides: 11. CDR3 coding DNA: TGTGCCAGCAGTCCTCTACAGGGGAATAGGGGCTACACCTTC. Its protein product is CASSPLQGNRGYTF.

V is TRBV12-3 or TRBV12-4 and J is TRBJ2-5; D gene unclear. The CDR3 is 11 amino acids. The V gene lost 2 bases and the J gene lost 4 bases, with 2 bases spanning the gap. The CDR3 coding sequence is TGTGCCAGCAGTTTACGAGAGACCCAGTACTTC. Its protein product is CASSLRETQYF.

The chain employs TRBV5-1 and TRBJ2-2, with 11 nucleotides matching TRBD2. The CDR3 spans 16 residues. Germline V gives CDR1 SGHRS, CDR2 YFSETQ. The ends lost 1 base at V and 4 bases at J; junction bases unmatched: 3. The CDR3 spells CASSLLSGRGTGELFF. CDR3 DNA sequence: TGCGCCAGCAGCTTGCTTAGCGGGAGGGGCACCGGGGAGCTGTTTTTT.

This chain links TRBV2 with TRBJ1-3; D call uncertain. The CDR3 consists of 12 residues. CDR1 is SNHLY, CDR2 FYNNEI, per germline. V shed 3 bases and J shed 11 bases, with 11 bases lying between them. CDR3 DNA: TGTGCCAGCAGTGATTTGGAGGGCGCCATATATTTT. It codes for CASSDLEGAIYF. The whole variable domain, remainder taken from reference TRBV2 and TRBJ1-3, is EPEVTQTPSHQVTQMGQEVILRCVPISNHLYFYWYRQILGQKVEFLVSFYNNEISEKSEIFDDQFSVERPDGSNFTLKIRSTKLEDSAMYFCASSDLEGAIYFGEGSWLTVV.

The chain carries TRBV9 and TRBJ2-3; 9 bases map to TRBD2. V was pared by 0 bases and J by 8 bases, with 4 bases of the junction left unmatched. CDR3 length equals 14 residues. The germline gives CDR1 SGDLS, CDR2 YYNGEE. CDR3 loop: CASSVDLLAGTQYF. The CDR3 nucleotides read TGTGCCAGCAGCGTAGATCTACTAGCGGGTACGCAGTATTTT. Variable domain in full (rest from reference TRBV9 and TRBJ2-3): DSGVTQTPKHLITATGQRVTLRCSPRSGDLSVYWYQQSLDQGLQFLIQYYNGEERAKGNILERFSAQQFPDLHSELNLSSLELGDSALYFCASSVDLLAGTQYFGPGTRLTVL.

The V and J genes are TRBV6-5 and TRBJ1-1; D not certain. V was shortened by 4 bases and J by 0 bases, with 9 bases between the two germline ends. This CDR3 is 14 amino acids long. From germline, CDR1 is MNHEY and CDR2 SVGAGI. CDR3 loop: CASSSPGLNTEAFF. The CDR3 DNA reads TGTGCCAGCAGTTCCCCAGGCCTGAACACTGAAGCTTTCTTT.

The chain combines TRBV5-4 with TRBJ1-3, with a weak D call TRBD1 (6 bases). This CDR3 comprises 16 residues. Trimming pared 4 bases from V and 0 bases from J, leaving 14 bases between. CDR1 is SGHNT, CDR2 YYREEE, per germline (reference sequence). CDR3 nucleotides: TGTGCCAGCAGCAAAGACAGGCCGAGCTCTGGAAACACCATATATTTT. This sequence encodes CASSKDRPSSGNTIYF.

This chain uses TRBV4-2 with TRBJ2-1; 10 positions agree with TRBD2. The junction had 5 bases not matched to a gene; V was cut back by 2 bases and J by 7 bases. Germline CDR1 LGHNA, CDR2 YNFKEQ. The CDR3 contains 15 residues. The DNA of the CDR3 is TGTGCCAGCAGCCAACTACTAGCGGGAATTAATGAGCAGTTCTTC. Its protein is CASSQLLAGINEQFF.

This clone was observed a single time. The V gene is TRBV6-2 or TRBV6-3, the J gene TRBJ2-1; D is possibly TRBD2 (6 bases). CDR3 length equals 12 residues. CDR1 is MNHEY and CDR2 is SVGEGT in the germline V gene. Trimming stripped 6 bases from V and 7 bases from J, with 10 bases between. The CDR3 loop is CASSHSGNEQFF. DNA of the CDR3: TGTGCCAGCAGCCATAGCGGAAATGAGCAGTTCTTC.

The gene calls are TRBV29-1 and TRBJ2-3; possibly TRBD2 for D (6 bases). V dropped 7 bases and J dropped 5 bases, with 10 bases sitting between them. This CDR3 has 11 residues. From germline, CDR1 is SQVTM and CDR2 ANQGSEA. This CDR3 reads CSARREDTQYF. The CDR3, as DNA: TGCAGCGCCCGGAGGGAAGATACGCAGTATTTT.

The CDR3, as DNA: TGTGCCAGCAGTCCTCGTTTATCCGGGCAGCCCCAGCATTTT. Translating it yields CASSPRLSGQPQHF. The J gene is TRBJ1-5, the V gene TRBV2; no clear D gene. The V gene lost 5 bases and the J gene lost 7 bases, with 15 bases spanning the gap. The length of the CDR3 is 14 residues. Germline-derived CDR1 and CDR2 are SNHLY and FYNNEI.

The chain combines TRBV12-3 or TRBV12-4 with TRBJ2-5, with 8 bases that match TRBD2. The CDR3 contains 13 residues. The V and J ends lost 5 bases and 5 bases, in that order; junction bases with no gene match: 4. The CDR3 DNA sequence: TGTGCCAGCAGTGTAGGACTAGCCGAGACCCAGTACTTC. Protein product: CASSVGLAETQYF.

CDR3 amino acids: CAADRGSSYNEQFF. The CDR3 nucleotides read TGTGCCGCCGACAGGGGTAGCTCCTACAATGAGCAGTTCTTC. The chain links TRBV2 to TRBJ2-1; TRBD1 matches at 8 bases. This CDR3 comprises 14 residues. The ends lost 11 bases at V and 0 bases at J; junction bases unmatched: 6. Germline CDR1 reads SNHLY; CDR2 reads FYNNEI.

In its sample, this clone was seen a few times. This chain links TRBV30 with TRBJ1-4; TRBD1 aligns across 8 bases. Germline V gene lookup returns CDR1 GTSNPN and CDR2 SVGIG (reference sequence). The ends lost 2 bases at V and 7 bases at J; junction bases unmatched: 9. This CDR3 is built from 15 residues. Written as DNA, the CDR3 is TGTGCCTGGAGTTTCCAGGGGGCAGCAGGTGAAAAACTGTTTTTT. Its protein product is CAWSFQGAAGEKLFF.

This clone was observed a single time. The chain has TRBV7-8 and TRBJ1-4; D might be TRBD1 (5 bases). Between the trimmed V and J ends, which lost 5 bases and 6 bases, there was a span of 16 bases. This CDR3 is 15 amino acids long. Per germline, CDR1 SGHVS and CDR2 FQNEAQ. The CDR3 sequence: CASSLEGINYEKLFF. The CDR3 DNA reads TGTGCCAGCAGCCTGGAGGGGATCAACTATGAAAAACTGTTTTTT.